This is a list of T cell receptor beta chains from one sample in a study of Tregs in tolerant kidney transplant recipients. Method: immunoSEQ multiplex PCR; TCRdb's copy keeps in-frame clones and lacks some. The table shows about 240,000 clones, with about four fifths occurring only once. Specimen: CD4+ T cells from blood. The receptors stem from a human donor in good health. CDR3s leave out the opening cysteine and the closing phenylalanine or tryptophan.

J gene,V gene,CDR3 protein
.,TRBV29-1,SVLDRTDYEQY
TRBJ1-2,TRBV5-1,ASSSQGIGYGYT
TRBJ1-2,TRBV6-1,ASSADSPYGYT
TRBJ2-1,TRBV18,ASSPIQGTSGRGNEQF
TRBJ2-7,TRBV4-1,ASSGEGARVFEQY
TRBJ1-4,TRBV29-1,SVRSTGAGEKLF
TRBJ2-5,TRBV30,AWSGRTSGLPLKETQY
TRBJ2-7,TRBV7-2,ASSLELLGPVASYEQY
TRBJ1-2,TRBV15,ATSTGTGLNYGYT
TRBJ2-3,TRBV11-3,ASRDTDTDTQY
TRBJ1-5,TRBV6-1,ASSEGESRGQPQH
TRBJ2-2,TRBV5-4,ASSPGGASGISTGELF
TRBJ2-7,TRBV28,ASSWGFSTYEQY
TRBJ2-7,TRBV7-2,ASSGQGYGEQY
TRBJ2-1,TRBV2,ASSKTGVYNEQF
.,TRBV6-5,ASSYSGQSGTYEQY
TRBJ1-2,TRBV6-4,ASSDRVGYGYT
TRBJ2-2,TRBV7-2,ASSLQLAGTGELF
TRBJ1-3,TRBV5-1,ASSRITGGKGNTIY
TRBJ1-5,TRBV6-5,ASRLTMASSQPQH
TRBJ1-1,TRBV27,ASSQTPGRLNTEAF
TRBJ1-2,TRBV6-4,ASSDRYGYT
TRBJ2-7,TRBV19,ASSIPRLGGEQY
TRBJ1-4,TRBV19,ASSVTGVIEKLF
TRBJ1-1,TRBV5-1,ASSSPQGANTEAF
TRBJ1-2,TRBV5-1,ASSRVGGLTGYT
TRBJ2-2,TRBV14,ASSQITGTLNTGELF
TRBJ2-1,TRBV29-1,SVEGQLGKSSYNEQF
TRBJ2-2,TRBV5-8,ASSLGDRVRTGELF
TRBJ1-1,TRBV6-5,ASSYGTVNTEAF
TRBJ2-3,TRBV4-1,ASSQDREGTDTQY
TRBJ2-3,TRBV4-1,ASSHPLGRGRVPDTQY
TRBJ1-6,TRBV6-1,ASSYSPGNSPLH
TRBJ1-1,TRBV5-1,ASSFNPRDTEAF
TRBJ2-7,TRBV4-2,ASSDPRTGNEQY
TRBJ2-7,TRBV19,ASSMGRSYEQY
TRBJ2-3,TRBV19,ASSIVGTPDTQY
TRBJ2-5,TRBV7-3,ASSPTGLQETQY
TRBJ2-5,TRBV6-6,ASSQGRGRETQY
TRBJ1-2,TRBV30,AWSITGTSNGCT
TRBJ2-1,TRBV7-9,ASSLRTSGSNEQF
TRBJ2-7,TRBV19,ASKESGTGSYEQY
TRBJ1-3,TRBV19,ASSTAGQTIY
TRBJ2-5,TRBV5-1,ASSRHWTEETQY
TRBJ1-4,TRBV30,AWERPDREVEKLF
TRBJ1-1,TRBV13,ASSFRGMVTEAF
TRBJ2-1,TRBV19,ASSRTYDEQF
TRBJ2-3,TRBV2,ASARGLAGNTDTQY
TRBJ1-6,TRBV5-5,ASSQRQYNSPLH
TRBJ2-3,TRBV2,ASRGSGRARDTQY
TRBJ1-1,TRBV19,ASSKQQGGNTEAF
TRBJ1-1,TRBV11-2,ASSQTRAGNTEAF
TRBJ1-5,TRBV5-4,ASSLGGATNQPQH
TRBJ2-3,TRBV9,ASSAEGSQY
TRBJ2-5,TRBV5-6,ASSSQVGRGNQAQY
.,TRBV20-1,SAGRSYEQY
TRBJ2-1,TRBV21-1,ASSVPVTSGRYEQF
TRBJ1-1,TRBV6-5,ASRGNNMNTEAF
TRBJ1-1,TRBV6-6,ASSLRSGGAF
TRBJ1-1,TRBV18,ASSPVGTEAF